This TCR beta chain is drawn from a study of vaccination effects on CD4 cells after COVID-19. Study-wide results and caveats: Few convalescent patients were studied, and early post-infection samples were lacking.

Ahead of sequencing, the ViraFEST assay grew antigen-specific CD4+ T cells using viral peptide pools. A 10-day culture period preceded the isolation of CD4+ T cells. Negative nucleocapsid antibody tests before and after vaccination confirmed no previous SARS-CoV-2 infection. Cultures received IL-2 medium that replaced half the medium on days 3 and 7. Generated by immunoSEQ multiplex PCR, the TCRdb table keeps only in-frame clones and is missing some. Altogether tens of thousands of clones are present, roughly 76% being singletons, with the ten largest covering 4.5% to 6.5%. To note about this clone: Its antigen is not known.

The material sequenced was CD4+ T cells from PBMCs cultured with SARS-CoV-2 spike peptides, taken before COVID-19 vaccination. This clonotype was obtained from a human donor who received a COVID-19 vaccine.

This CDR3 is CASSLSIAPQETQYF. The CDR3 DNA reads as TGTGCCAGCAGTTTATCGATAGCGCCCCAAGAGACCCAGTACTTC. The rearrangement links TRBV27 to TRBJ2-5; D perhaps matches TRBD2 (5 bases). In germline, CDR1 is MNHEY, CDR2 SMNVEV (reference sequence). The CDR3 totals 15 residues. Trimming stripped 0 bases from V and 1 base from J, with 9 bases between.